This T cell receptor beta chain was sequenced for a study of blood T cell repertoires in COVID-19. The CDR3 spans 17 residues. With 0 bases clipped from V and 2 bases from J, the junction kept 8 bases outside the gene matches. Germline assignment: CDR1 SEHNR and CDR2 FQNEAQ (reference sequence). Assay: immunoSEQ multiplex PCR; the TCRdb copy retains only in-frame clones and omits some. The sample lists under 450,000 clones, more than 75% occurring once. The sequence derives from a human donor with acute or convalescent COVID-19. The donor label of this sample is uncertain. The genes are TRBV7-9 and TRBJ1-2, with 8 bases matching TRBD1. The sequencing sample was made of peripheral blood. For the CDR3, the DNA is TGTGCCAGCAGCTTAGCAGACCAGGGGGCGAAGAACTATGGCTACACCTTC. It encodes CASSLADQGAKNYGYTF.